This TCR beta chain appears in the sequencing data of a study of blood T cell repertoires in COVID-19. For the study at large: Whether acute or convalescent, the COVID-19 samples came from the United States, Italy and Spain. PBMCs, B-cell-depleted T cells, or T cells provided the cDNA or gDNA that made up the material.

V gave up 3 bases and J gave up 2 bases, with 9 bases separating them. This CDR3 is 14 amino acids long. CDR1 is SNHLY and CDR2 is FYNNEI in the germline V gene. Original processing notes: Reference gene primer amplification in the assay estimated nucleated cell counts. The protocol was immunoSEQ multiplex PCR, while the TCRdb copy is restricted to in-frame clones and leaves out a portion. Clonal size and the V and J genes are those of that table, whereas D and trimming came from the DNA. The table lists 270,000 or so clones, about nine tenths of them singletons. Followed longitudinally, the Seattle patients had been enrolled during active infection.

The rearrangement uses TRBV2 and TRBJ2-3; no clear D. The sample was peripheral blood. This receptor was taken from a woman younger than 45 with COVID-19, enrolled during active disease. DNA of the CDR3: TGTGCCAGCAGTGACGTAACTACCACAGATACGCAGTATTTT. The encoded protein is CASSDVTTTDTQYF.